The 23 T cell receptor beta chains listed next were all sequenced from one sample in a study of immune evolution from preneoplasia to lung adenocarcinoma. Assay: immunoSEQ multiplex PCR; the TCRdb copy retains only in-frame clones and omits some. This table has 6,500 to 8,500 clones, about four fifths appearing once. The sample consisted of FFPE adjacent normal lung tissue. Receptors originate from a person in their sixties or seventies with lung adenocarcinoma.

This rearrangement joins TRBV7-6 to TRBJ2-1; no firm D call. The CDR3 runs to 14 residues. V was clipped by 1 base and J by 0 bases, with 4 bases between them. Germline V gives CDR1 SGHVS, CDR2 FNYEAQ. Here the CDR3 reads CASSLVSSYNEQFF. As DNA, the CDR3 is TGTGCCAGCAGCTTAGTTAGCTCCTACAATGAGCAGTTCTTC.

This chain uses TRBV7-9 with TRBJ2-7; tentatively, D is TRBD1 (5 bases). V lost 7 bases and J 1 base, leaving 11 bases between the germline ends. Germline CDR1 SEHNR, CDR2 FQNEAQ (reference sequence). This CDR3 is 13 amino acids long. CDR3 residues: CASISDISYEQYF. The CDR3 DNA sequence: TGTGCCAGCATCTCGGACATATCCTACGAGCAGTACTTC.

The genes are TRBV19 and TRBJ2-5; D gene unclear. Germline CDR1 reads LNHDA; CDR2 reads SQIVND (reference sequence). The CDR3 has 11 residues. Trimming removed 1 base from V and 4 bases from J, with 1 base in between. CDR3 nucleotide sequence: TGTGCCAGTAGTATAGCAGAGACCCAGTACTTC. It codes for CASSIAETQYF.

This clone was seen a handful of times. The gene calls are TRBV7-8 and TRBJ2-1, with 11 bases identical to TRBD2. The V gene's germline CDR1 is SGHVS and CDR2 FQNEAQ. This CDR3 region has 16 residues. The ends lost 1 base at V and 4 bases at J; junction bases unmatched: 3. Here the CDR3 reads CASSLGGLAEYNEQFF. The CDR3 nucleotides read TGTGCCAGCAGCTTAGGGGGACTAGCGGAGTACAATGAGCAGTTCTTC.

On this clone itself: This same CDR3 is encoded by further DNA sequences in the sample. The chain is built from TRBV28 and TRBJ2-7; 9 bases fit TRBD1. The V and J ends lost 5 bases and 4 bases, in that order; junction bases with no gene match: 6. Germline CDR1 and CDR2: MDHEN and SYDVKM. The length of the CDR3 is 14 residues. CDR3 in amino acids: CASSPDRGGYEQYF. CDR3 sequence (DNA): TGTGCCAGCAGTCCTGACAGGGGGGGTTACGAGCAGTACTTC. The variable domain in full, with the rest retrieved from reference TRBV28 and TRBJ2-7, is DVKVTQSSRYLVKRTGEKVFLECVQDMDHENMFWYRQDPGLGLRLIYFSYDVKMKEKGDIPEGYSVSREKKERFSLILESASTNQTSMYLCASSPDRGGYEQYFGPGTRLTVT.

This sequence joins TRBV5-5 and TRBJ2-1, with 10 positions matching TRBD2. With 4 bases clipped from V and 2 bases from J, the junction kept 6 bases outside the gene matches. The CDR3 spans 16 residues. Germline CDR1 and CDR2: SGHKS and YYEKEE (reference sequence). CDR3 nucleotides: TGTGCCAGCAGCCCGGGGACTAGCGCAGCCTACAATGAGCAGTTCTTC. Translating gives CASSPGTSAAYNEQFF.

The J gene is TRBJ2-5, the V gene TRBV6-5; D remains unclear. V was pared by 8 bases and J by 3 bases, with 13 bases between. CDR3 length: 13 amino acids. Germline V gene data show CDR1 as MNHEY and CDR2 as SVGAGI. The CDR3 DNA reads TGTGCCAGCCGAAGGGCCGGCAAAGAGACCCAGTACTTC. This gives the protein CASRRAGKETQYF.

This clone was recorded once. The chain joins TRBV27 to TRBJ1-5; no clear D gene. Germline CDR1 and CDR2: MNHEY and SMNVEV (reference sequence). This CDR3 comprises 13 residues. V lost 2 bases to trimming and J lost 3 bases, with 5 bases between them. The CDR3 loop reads CASSLVSNQPQHF. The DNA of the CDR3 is TGTGCCAGCAGTTTAGTCTCCAATCAGCCCCAGCATTTT.

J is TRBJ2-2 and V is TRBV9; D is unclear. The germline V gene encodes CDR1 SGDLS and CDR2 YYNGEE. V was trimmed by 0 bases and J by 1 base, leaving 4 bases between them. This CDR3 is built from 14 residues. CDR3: CASSVDGNTGELFF. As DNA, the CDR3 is TGTGCCAGCAGCGTAGATGGGAACACCGGGGAGCTGTTTTTT.

The CDR3 region is CASMSLSDTEAFF. Here the CDR3 DNA reads TGTGCCAGCATGTCATTATCCGACACTGAAGCTTTCTTT. The rearrangement links TRBV2 to TRBJ1-1, with D hard to call. V lost 7 bases to trimming and J lost 3 bases, with 12 bases between them. This CDR3 comprises 13 residues. Germline CDR1 and CDR2: SNHLY and FYNNEI.

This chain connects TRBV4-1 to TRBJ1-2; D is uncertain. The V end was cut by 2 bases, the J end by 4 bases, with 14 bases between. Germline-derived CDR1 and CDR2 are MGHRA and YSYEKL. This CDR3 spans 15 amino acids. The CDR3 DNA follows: TGCGCCAGCAGCCAAAGCAGAGGGCCCACCTATGGCTACACCTTC. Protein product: CASSQSRGPTYGYTF.

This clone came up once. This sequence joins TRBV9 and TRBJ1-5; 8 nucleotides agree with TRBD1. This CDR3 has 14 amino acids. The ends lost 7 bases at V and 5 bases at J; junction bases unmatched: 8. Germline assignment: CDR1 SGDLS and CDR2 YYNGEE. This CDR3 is CASAPGQEYQPQHF. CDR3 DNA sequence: TGTGCCAGCGCGCCGGGACAGGAGTATCAGCCCCAGCATTTT.

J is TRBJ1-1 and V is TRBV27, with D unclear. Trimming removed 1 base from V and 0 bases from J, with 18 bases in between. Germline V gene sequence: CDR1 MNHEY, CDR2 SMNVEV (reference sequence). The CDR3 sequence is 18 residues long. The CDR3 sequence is CASSLWADLYSMNTEAFF. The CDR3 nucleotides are TGTGCCAGCAGTTTATGGGCAGACCTTTACTCCATGAACACTGAAGCTTTCTTT.

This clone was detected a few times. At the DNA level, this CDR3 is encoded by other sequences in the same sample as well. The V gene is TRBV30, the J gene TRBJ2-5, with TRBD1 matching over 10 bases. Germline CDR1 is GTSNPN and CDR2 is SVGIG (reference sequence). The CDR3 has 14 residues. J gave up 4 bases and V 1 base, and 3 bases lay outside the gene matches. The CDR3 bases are TGTGCCTGGAGTGGGGGACAGGGGTCAGAGACCCAGTACTTC. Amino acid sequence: CAWSGGQGSETQYF. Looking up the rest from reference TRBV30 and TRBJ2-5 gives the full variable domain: SQTIHQWPATLVQPVGSPLSLECTVEGTSNPNLYWYRQAAGRGLQLLFYSVGIGQISSEVPQNLSASRPQDRQFILSSKKLLLSDSGFYLCAWSGGQGSETQYFGPGTRLLVL.

The CDR3 region is CASSTNAGISNQPQHF. CDR3 in DNA: TGTGCCAGCAGTACGAACGCAGGGATTAGCAATCAGCCCCAGCATTTT. J is TRBJ1-5 and V is TRBV27; D is perhaps TRBD1 (5 bases). This CDR3 is 16 amino acids long. Trimming left V 5 bases short and J 0 bases short, with 14 bases between. Germline CDR1 reads MNHEY; CDR2 reads SMNVEV (reference sequence).

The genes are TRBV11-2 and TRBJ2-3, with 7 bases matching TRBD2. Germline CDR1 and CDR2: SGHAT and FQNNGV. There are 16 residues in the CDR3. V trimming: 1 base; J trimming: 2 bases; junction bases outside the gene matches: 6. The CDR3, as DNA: TGTGCCAGCAGCTTAGGTCGGGGGGTGAACACAGATACGCAGTATTTT. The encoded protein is CASSLGRGVNTDTQYF.

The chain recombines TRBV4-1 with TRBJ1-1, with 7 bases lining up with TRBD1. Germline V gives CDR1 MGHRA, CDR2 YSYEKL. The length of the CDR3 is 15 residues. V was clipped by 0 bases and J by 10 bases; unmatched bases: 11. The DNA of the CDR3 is TGCGCCAGCAGCCAAGATCAGGGAGACAGGGCTCGAGCTTTCTTT. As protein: CASSQDQGDRARAFF.

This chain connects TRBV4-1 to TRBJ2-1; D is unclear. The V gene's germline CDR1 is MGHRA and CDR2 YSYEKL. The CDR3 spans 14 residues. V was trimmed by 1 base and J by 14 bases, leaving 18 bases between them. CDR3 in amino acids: CASSQVGDSLDKFF. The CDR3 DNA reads TGCGCCAGCAGCCAAGTGGGTGATTCGCTCGATAAGTTCTTC.

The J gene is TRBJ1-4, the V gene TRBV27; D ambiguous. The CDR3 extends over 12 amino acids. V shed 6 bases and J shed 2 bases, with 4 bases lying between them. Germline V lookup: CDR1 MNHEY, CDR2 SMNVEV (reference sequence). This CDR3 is CASSRTNEKLFF. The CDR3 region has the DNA TGTGCCAGCAGCCGTACTAATGAAAAACTGTTTTTT.

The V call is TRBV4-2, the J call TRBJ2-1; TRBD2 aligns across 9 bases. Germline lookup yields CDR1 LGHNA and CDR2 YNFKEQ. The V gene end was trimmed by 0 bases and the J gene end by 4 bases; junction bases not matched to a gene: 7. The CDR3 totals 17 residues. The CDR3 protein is CASSQDQASGNYNEQFF. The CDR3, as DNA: TGTGCCAGCAGCCAAGATCAGGCTAGCGGGAATTACAATGAGCAGTTCTTC.

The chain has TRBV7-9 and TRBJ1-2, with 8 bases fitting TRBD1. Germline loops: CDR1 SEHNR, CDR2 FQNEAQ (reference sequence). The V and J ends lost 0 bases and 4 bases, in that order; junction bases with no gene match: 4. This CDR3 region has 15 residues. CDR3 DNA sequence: TGTGCCAGCAGCTTAGCGTCAGGGGGCCGCTATGGCTACACCTTC. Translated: CASSLASGGRYGYTF. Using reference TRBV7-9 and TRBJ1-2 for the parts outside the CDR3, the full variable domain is DTGVSQNPRHKITKRGQNVTFRCDPISEHNRLYWYRQTLGQGPEFLTYFQNEAQLEKSRLLSDRFSAERPKGSFSTLEIQRTEQGDSAMYLCASSLASGGRYGYTFGSGTRLTVV.

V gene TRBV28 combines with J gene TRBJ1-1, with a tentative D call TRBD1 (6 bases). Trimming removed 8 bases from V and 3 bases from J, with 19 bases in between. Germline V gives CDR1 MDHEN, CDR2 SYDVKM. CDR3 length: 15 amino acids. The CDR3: CASSGRGLMDTEAFF. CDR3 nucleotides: TGTGCCAGCTCAGGTCGGGGGCTGATGGACACTGAAGCTTTCTTT.

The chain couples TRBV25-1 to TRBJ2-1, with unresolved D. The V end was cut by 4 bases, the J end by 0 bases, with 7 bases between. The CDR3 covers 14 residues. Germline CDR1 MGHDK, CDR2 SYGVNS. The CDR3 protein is CASSGQDSYNEQFF. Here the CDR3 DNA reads TGTGCCAGCAGTGGTCAGGACTCCTACAATGAGCAGTTCTTC.